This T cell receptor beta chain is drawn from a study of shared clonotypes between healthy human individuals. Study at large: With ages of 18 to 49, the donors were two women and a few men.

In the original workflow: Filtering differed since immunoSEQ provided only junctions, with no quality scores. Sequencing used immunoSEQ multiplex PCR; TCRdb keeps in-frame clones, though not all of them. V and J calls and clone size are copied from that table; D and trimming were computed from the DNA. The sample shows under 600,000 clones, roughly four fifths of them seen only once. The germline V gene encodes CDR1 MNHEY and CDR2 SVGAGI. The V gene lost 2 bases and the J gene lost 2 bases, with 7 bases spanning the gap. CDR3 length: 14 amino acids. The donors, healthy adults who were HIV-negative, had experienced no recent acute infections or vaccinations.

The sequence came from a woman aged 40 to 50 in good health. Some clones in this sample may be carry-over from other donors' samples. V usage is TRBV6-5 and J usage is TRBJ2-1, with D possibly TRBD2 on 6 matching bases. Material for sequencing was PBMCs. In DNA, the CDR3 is TGTGCCAGCAGTTACGGGAGGACCTACAATGAGCAGTTCTTC. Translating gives CASSYGRTYNEQFF.